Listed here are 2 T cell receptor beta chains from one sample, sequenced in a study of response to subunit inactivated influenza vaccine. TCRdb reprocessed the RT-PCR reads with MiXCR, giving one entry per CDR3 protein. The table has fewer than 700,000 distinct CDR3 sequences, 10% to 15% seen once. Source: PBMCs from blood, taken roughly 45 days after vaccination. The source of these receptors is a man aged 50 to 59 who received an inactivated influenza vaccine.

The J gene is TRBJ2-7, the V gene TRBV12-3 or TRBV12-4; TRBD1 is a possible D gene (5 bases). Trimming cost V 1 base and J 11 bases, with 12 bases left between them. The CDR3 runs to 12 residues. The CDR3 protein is CASSLDQGWEYF. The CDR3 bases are TGTGCCAGCAGTTTAGATCAGGGTTGGGAGTACTTC.

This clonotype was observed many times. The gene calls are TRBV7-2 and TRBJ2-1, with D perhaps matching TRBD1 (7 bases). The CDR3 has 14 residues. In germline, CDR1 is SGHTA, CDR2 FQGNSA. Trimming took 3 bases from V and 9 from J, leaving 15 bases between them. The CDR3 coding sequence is TGTGCCAGCAGCTTGAGACAGGGAGGAGGTGAGCAGTTCTTC. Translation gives CASSLRQGGGEQFF.